The 23 T cell receptor beta chains given below trace back to one sample, sequenced in a study of control samples from healthy donors and cancer patients. Data came from immunoSEQ multiplex PCR; TCRdb stores just in-frame clones and leaves some out. The sample lists some 150,000 clones; about 94% were seen once. What was sequenced was PBMCs. These receptors were collected from a man aged 55 to 70 with colorectal cancer.

The CDR3 nucleotides are TGTGCCAGCAGTTACTCACCCGGGGGGACGAGAGAGACCCAGTACTTC. Residues: CASSYSPGGTRETQYF. The rearrangement links TRBV6-5 to TRBJ2-5; 7 nucleotides match TRBD2. This CDR3 has 16 amino acids. With 0 bases clipped from V and 4 bases from J, the junction kept 8 bases outside the gene matches. Germline V gene sequence: CDR1 MNHEY, CDR2 SVGAGI.

V usage is TRBV3-1 (or the pseudogene TRBV3-2) and J usage is TRBJ1-2; D might be TRBD1 (6 bases). This CDR3 is 16 amino acids long. Germline CDR1 reads LGHDT; CDR2 reads YNNKEL (reference sequence). V shed 0 bases and J shed 4 bases, with 15 bases lying between them. CDR3: CASSQDRGGQSYGYTF. CDR3 nucleotides: TGTGCCAGCAGCCAAGATCGGGGGGGGCAAAGCTATGGCTACACCTTC.

V is TRBV6-1 and J is TRBJ1-4, with 9 bases fitting TRBD1. CDR3 size: 16 residues. The germline V gene has CDR1 MNHNS and CDR2 SASEGT. The trim removed 4 bases at V and 4 bases at J, leaving 7 bases unmatched. The CDR3 sequence is CASSGTNRGLNEKLFF. The CDR3 DNA reads as TGTGCCAGCAGTGGGACCAACAGGGGGCTTAATGAAAAACTGTTTTTT.

The chain is built from TRBV3-1 (or the pseudogene TRBV3-2) and TRBJ2-2, with D possibly matching TRBD1 (5 bases). Germline V gene lookup returns CDR1 LGHDT and CDR2 YNNKEL (reference sequence). The CDR3 has 17 amino acids. Trimming pared 3 bases from V and 0 bases from J, leaving 14 bases between. The CDR3 loop is CASSHSDWTTNTGELFF. The DNA of the CDR3 is TGTGCCAGCAGCCACAGCGATTGGACAACGAACACCGGGGAGCTGTTTTTT.

This clone came up once. The genes are TRBV7-9 and TRBJ1-5; D is unresolved. Per the germline V gene, CDR1 is SEHNR and CDR2 is FQNEAQ (reference sequence). V shed 3 bases and J shed 3 bases, with 3 bases lying between them. CDR3 length: 12 residues. CDR3 nucleotides: TGTGCCAGCAGCTTGATCAATCAGCCCCAGCATTTT. It codes for CASSLINQPQHF.

The V call is TRBV12-3 or TRBV12-4, the J call TRBJ1-6; no clear D gene. This CDR3 comprises 12 residues. V gave up 0 bases and J gave up 8 bases, with 2 bases separating them. In nucleotides, the CDR3 is TGTGCCAGCAGTTTAGCAGATTCACCCCTCCACTTT. Translating gives CASSLADSPLHF.

This clone was detected once. This chain uses TRBV2 with TRBJ2-7; D gene uncertain. Trimming took 6 bases from V and 4 from J, leaving 10 bases between them. The CDR3 extends over 12 amino acids. In germline, CDR1 is SNHLY, CDR2 FYNNEI. The DNA of the CDR3 is TGTGCCAGCAGGTCCGGAAGATACGAGCAGTACTTC. Translation: CASRSGRYEQYF.

The V and J genes are TRBV5-4 and TRBJ2-7; TRBD1 aligns across 7 bases. Germline CDR1 SGHNT, CDR2 YYREEE (reference sequence). CDR3 length: 13 amino acids. The J segment lost 0 bases and the V segment lost 3 bases, leaving 0 bases of the junction unmatched. The CDR3: CASSWTGSYEQYF. The CDR3 DNA reads TGTGCCAGCAGCTGGACAGGCTCCTACGAGCAGTACTTC.

The J gene is TRBJ1-5, the V gene TRBV2; TRBD1 aligns across 7 bases. CDR3 length: 13 residues. Germline-derived CDR1 and CDR2 are SNHLY and FYNNEI. V shed 6 bases, J shed 7 bases, and the junction held 6 bases outside the gene matches. CDR3 loop: CASRLQGKQPQHF. CDR3 bases: TGTGCCAGCAGGTTACAGGGGAAGCAGCCCCAGCATTTT. Full variable domain (remainder filled in from reference TRBV2 and TRBJ1-5): EPEVTQTPSHQVTQMGQEVILRCVPISNHLYFYWYRQILGQKVEFLVSFYNNEISEKSEIFDDQFSVERPDGSNFTLKIRSTKLEDSAMYFCASRLQGKQPQHFGDGTRLSIL.

The genes are TRBV5-4 and TRBJ1-2, with a weak D call TRBD1 (5 bases). Germline CDR1 and CDR2: SGHNT and YYREEE (reference sequence). V was cut by 4 bases and J by 4 bases, with 8 bases left in between. This CDR3 spans 12 amino acids. This CDR3 is CASSPGGYGYTF. The CDR3 coding sequence is TGTGCCAGCAGCCCGGGGGGCTATGGCTACACCTTC. The variable domain in full, with the rest retrieved from reference TRBV5-4 and TRBJ1-2, is ETGVTQSPTHLIKTRGQQVTLRCSSQSGHNTVSWYQQALGQGPQFIFQYYREEENGRGNFPPRFSGLQFPNYSSELNVNALELDDSALYLCASSPGGYGYTFGSGTRLTVV.

J is TRBJ1-5 and V is TRBV6-2 or TRBV6-3, with TRBD1 matching 7 bases. CDR3 length: 15 amino acids. J lost 2 bases, V lost 2 bases, and 3 bases had no gene match. Germline CDR1 reads MNHEY; CDR2 reads SVGEGT. The CDR3 loop is CASSYRQGGNQPQHF. The CDR3 bases are TGTGCCAGCAGTTACCGACAGGGTGGCAATCAGCCCCAGCATTTT.

The rearrangement joins TRBV3-1 (or the pseudogene TRBV3-2) to TRBJ1-5; 7 nucleotides align to TRBD1. The trim removed 5 bases at V and 2 bases at J, leaving 12 bases unmatched. CDR3 length: 17 residues. Germline-derived CDR1 and CDR2 are LGHDT and YNNKEL (reference sequence). Here the CDR3 reads CASSSYGTEDGNQPQHF. CDR3 coding DNA: TGTGCCAGCAGCTCCTACGGGACAGAGGATGGCAATCAGCCCCAGCATTTT.

The DNA of the CDR3 is TGTGCCAGCAGCCTGAACTGGGGGAACACTGAAGCTTTCTTT. Protein sequence: CASSLNWGNTEAFF. V and J are TRBV3-1 (or the pseudogene TRBV3-2) and TRBJ1-1; no clear D. Looked up from germline, CDR1 is LGHDT and CDR2 is YNNKEL (reference sequence). The CDR3 length is 14 residues. Trimming stripped 4 bases from V and 1 base from J, with 10 bases between.

J is TRBJ1-2 and V is TRBV28; TRBD1 aligns across 12 bases. Germline CDR1 is MDHEN and CDR2 is SYDVKM. The CDR3 consists of 13 residues. The ends lost 8 bases at V and 8 bases at J; junction bases unmatched: 6. This chain's CDR3 is CASLGQGARGYTF. The DNA for the CDR3 is TGTGCCAGCTTGGGACAGGGGGCGCGGGGCTACACCTTC.

This chain connects TRBV2 to TRBJ2-6; D call uncertain. Trimming left V 2 bases short and J 2 bases short, with 10 bases between. The CDR3 is 16 residues long. Germline V gene lookup returns CDR1 SNHLY and CDR2 FYNNEI. The CDR3 coding sequence is TGTGCCAGCAGTGAAAACCCAAGGGCTGGGGCCAACGTCCTGACTTTC. The encoded protein is CASSENPRAGANVLTF.

This rearrangement joins TRBV3-1 (or the pseudogene TRBV3-2) to TRBJ1-4; possibly TRBD1 for D (5 bases). CDR1 is LGHDT and CDR2 is YNNKEL in the germline V gene (reference sequence). This CDR3 comprises 15 residues. The V end was cut by 5 bases, the J end by 7 bases, with 17 bases between. The CDR3 DNA reads TGTGCCAGCAGCTCGCGTGACAGCTGGTCTGAAAAACTGTTTTTT. Translated, it gives CASSSRDSWSEKLFF.

This clone is a singleton in its sample. The chain combines TRBV7-9 with TRBJ2-7; 10 bases match TRBD1. Germline V gene lookup returns CDR1 SEHNR and CDR2 FQNEAQ (reference sequence). The junction had 10 bases not matched to a gene; V was cut back by 5 bases and J by 6 bases. The length of the CDR3 is 15 residues. CDR3 loop: CASSLPGTGESEQYF. The DNA for the CDR3 is TGTGCCAGCAGCCTACCCGGGACAGGGGAGAGCGAGCAGTACTTC.

The chain joins TRBV15 to TRBJ2-7; D perhaps matches TRBD1 (5 bases). There are 14 residues in the CDR3. V shed 2 bases and J shed 1 base, with 9 bases lying between them. Germline lookup yields CDR1 LNHNV and CDR2 YYDKDF (reference sequence). This CDR3 is CATSRQGPSYEQYF. The CDR3 DNA reads as TGTGCCACCAGCAGACAGGGCCCTTCCTACGAGCAGTACTTC.

CDR3 DNA: TGCGCCAGCAGCCAAGAGAACCGCCACCTAACTCCCCTCCACTTT. Protein sequence: CASSQENRHLTPLHF. This chain joins TRBV4-3 and TRBJ1-6; D is undetermined. The V gene lost 0 bases and the J gene lost 13 bases, with 16 bases spanning the gap. The CDR3 loop spans 15 amino acids. Germline V gene lookup returns CDR1 LGHNA and CDR2 YSLEER.

The chain's CDR3 is CASSLAHSNTEAFF. The CDR3 DNA follows: TGTGCCAGTAGTCTGGCACATAGTAACACTGAAGCTTTCTTT. This sequence joins TRBV19 and TRBJ1-1; D uncertain. Germline V gene sequence: CDR1 LNHDA, CDR2 SQIVND (reference sequence). Trimming took off 5 bases at V and 2 bases at J, with 12 bases between the two ends. CDR3 length: 14 amino acids.

V gene TRBV5-1 combines with J gene TRBJ2-2; 7 bases are shared with TRBD2. Trimming removed 2 bases from V and 4 bases from J; junction bases left unmatched: 5. CDR1 is SGHRS and CDR2 is YFSETQ in the germline V gene. This CDR3 contains 15 residues. The CDR3 reads CASSLGTTSTGELFF. In DNA form, the CDR3 reads TGCGCCAGCAGCTTAGGGACTACGAGCACCGGGGAGCTGTTTTTT.

The CDR3 is CASSIGQGVHEQYF. The CDR3, as DNA: TGTGCCAGTAGTATTGGACAGGGGGTCCACGAGCAGTACTTC. This chain links TRBV19 with TRBJ2-7; 10 positions agree with TRBD1. CDR3 length: 14 amino acids. Looked up from germline, CDR1 is LNHDA and CDR2 is SQIVND (reference sequence). With 3 bases clipped from V and 5 bases from J, the junction kept 4 bases outside the gene matches.

The J gene is TRBJ1-1, the V gene TRBV7-9, with D unresolved. The CDR3 contains 12 residues. The germline V and J ends were trimmed by 5 bases and 3 bases, with 7 bases remaining between them. CDR1 SEHNR and CDR2 FQNEAQ come from the germline V gene (reference sequence). The CDR3 here is CASSPRDTEAFF. The DNA of the CDR3 is TGTGCCAGCAGCCCCCGGGACACTGAAGCTTTCTTT.